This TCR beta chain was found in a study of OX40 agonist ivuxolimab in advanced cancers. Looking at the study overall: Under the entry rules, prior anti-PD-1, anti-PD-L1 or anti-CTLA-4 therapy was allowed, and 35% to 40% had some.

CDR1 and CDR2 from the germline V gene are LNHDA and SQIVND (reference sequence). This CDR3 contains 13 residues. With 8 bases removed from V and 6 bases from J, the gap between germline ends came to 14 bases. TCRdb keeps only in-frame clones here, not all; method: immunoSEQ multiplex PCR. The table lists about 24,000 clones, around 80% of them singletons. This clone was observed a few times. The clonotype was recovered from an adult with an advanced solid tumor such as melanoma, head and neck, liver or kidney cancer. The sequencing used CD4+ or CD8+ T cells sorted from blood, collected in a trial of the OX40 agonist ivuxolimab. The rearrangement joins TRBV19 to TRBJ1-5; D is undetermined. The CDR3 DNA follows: TGTGCCAGTGAGGGTGGGAGGGCTCAGCCCCAGCATTTT. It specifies CASEGGRAQPQHF.